This TCR beta chain was sequenced in a study of Siglec-9 on CD8 T cells in melanoma (dated by TCRdb to the late 2010s). Background for the entire study: The study investigated Siglec-9 expression on CD8+ T cells and the role of Siglec-9 in regulating T cells in the melanoma tumor microenvironment. What the authors observed across the whole study: An effector memory CD8+ T-cell subset that appeared to accumulate within melanoma tumors was reported to be marked and regulated by Siglec-9.

Libraries were built with the immunoSEQ multiplex PCR assay. In TCRdb, the immuneACCESS table is reduced to in-frame sequences with V and J assigned. These tables do not hold every clone; where another copy was compared, an unresolved V gene accounts for under half, and the others remain unexplained. The sample includes around 29,000 clones, with about 80% observed a single time. The ten top clones hold 5.8% of the sample. Concerning this clone: Which antigen it targets is not known. There are no base qualities to consult, and no much larger clone falls within one base.

Per the germline V gene, SGHVS is the CDR1 and FNYEAQ is the CDR2. Spanning cysteine to phenylalanine, the CDR3 consists of 16 amino acids. The DNA shown is the 48-base CDR3, in frame from base 1. For this chain, trimming is 5 bases at the V end and 7 bases at the J end, and the number of junction bases without a gene match is 11. The TCR comes from a human donor in good health. Input material: Siglec-9- CD8+ T cells sorted from blood. What this sample's cell subset or site label stands for: CD8 T cells lacking Siglec-9. The rearrangement combines TRBV7-6 with TRBJ1-2; TRBD1 matches 12 bases in the middle. The DNA reads TGTGCCAGCAGCGCCGCCGGGACAGGGGGCGCGCCTGGCTACACCTTC. It is translated as CASSAAGTGGAPGYTF.